The next 28 T cell receptor beta chains were all read from a single sample in a study of cytomegalovirus exposure and HLA in healthy donors. Sequencing used immunoSEQ multiplex PCR; TCRdb keeps in-frame clones, though not all of them. This table holds around 350,000 clones, about nine tenths found once. Material for sequencing was PBMCs. These receptors were collected from a woman younger than 35 in good health and CMV-seronegative.

The chain couples TRBV7-3 to TRBJ1-2; 9 nucleotides line up with TRBD1. Losses at the gene ends were 5 bases for V and 6 bases for J; bases not matched to a gene: 4. The germline V gene has CDR1 SGHTA and CDR2 FQGTGA. The length of the CDR3 is 13 residues. The CDR3 loop reads CASSPTGGDGYTF. In nucleotides, the CDR3 is TGTGCCAGCAGCCCGACAGGGGGTGATGGCTACACCTTC.

The rearrangement uses TRBV27 and TRBJ2-7; TRBD2 agrees at 8 bases. Trimming took 6 bases from V and 6 from J; bases not matched to a gene: 13. Per germline, CDR1 MNHEY and CDR2 SMNVEV (reference sequence). The CDR3 runs to 15 residues. CDR3 bases: TGTGCCAGCAGGGGGAGTCAAGCGGGAGCCGGCGAGCAGTACTTC. This encodes CASRGSQAGAGEQYF.

The chain couples TRBV9 to TRBJ2-6, with D possibly TRBD1 on 6 matching bases. The CDR3 loop spans 18 amino acids. CDR1 and CDR2 from the germline V gene are SGDLS and YYNGEE. V dropped 0 bases and J dropped 0 bases, with 13 bases sitting between them. In DNA form, the CDR3 reads TGTGCCAGCAGCGTAGACCCCAGGGGTAGCTCTGGGGCCAACGTCCTGACTTTC. Translating gives CASSVDPRGSSGANVLTF.

A note on this clone: Different DNA sequences within this sample yield the same CDR3. V usage is TRBV5-1 and J usage is TRBJ1-4; possibly TRBD1 for D (5 bases). Germline CDR1 reads SGHRS; CDR2 reads YFSETQ. The V end lost 5 bases, the J end lost 7 bases, and 15 bases lay between the germline ends. The length of the CDR3 is 14 residues. CDR3 nucleotide sequence: TGCGCCAGCAGTTCGGGTCAGGGCCGTGAAAAACTGTTTTTT. This sequence encodes CASSSGQGREKLFF.

In this sample, this clone turned up once. The chain employs TRBV28 and TRBJ2-6; D might be TRBD1 (6 bases). The CDR3 sequence is 16 residues long. Trimming pared 10 bases from V and 1 base from J, leaving 17 bases between. Germline CDR1 is MDHEN and CDR2 is SYDVKM. Here the CDR3 reads CAIQDSAVSGANVLTF. In DNA, the CDR3 is TGTGCCATCCAGGACAGTGCCGTATCTGGGGCCAACGTCCTGACTTTC.

This rearrangement joins TRBV4-1 to TRBJ1-5; maybe TRBD1 (5 bases). With 0 bases removed from V and 0 bases from J, the gap between germline ends came to 18 bases. This CDR3 spans 19 amino acids. Germline V CDR1 and CDR2: MGHRA, YSYEKL. The CDR3 region has the DNA TGCGCCAGCAGCCAAGATCAGTTTAGGGGAATCTATAGCAATCAGCCCCAGCATTTT. Its translation: CASSQDQFRGIYSNQPQHF.

This rearrangement joins TRBV9 to TRBJ2-1, with unresolved D. This CDR3 contains 14 residues. The germline gives CDR1 SGDLS, CDR2 YYNGEE. V was cut by 4 bases and J by 1 base, with 9 bases left in between. CDR3 sequence (DNA): TGTGCCAGCAGCCCACATGCTTCCTACAATGAGCAGTTCTTC. Translating gives CASSPHASYNEQFF. The complete variable domain, with remaining parts taken from reference TRBV9 and TRBJ2-1, reads DSGVTQTPKHLITATGQRVTLRCSPRSGDLSVYWYQQSLDQGLQFLIQYYNGEERAKGNILERFSAQQFPDLHSELNLSSLELGDSALYFCASSPHASYNEQFFGPGTRLTVL.

J is TRBJ2-1 and V is TRBV4-2; 10 bases are shared with TRBD2. With V trimmed by 0 bases and J by 3 bases, 2 bases remained unmatched. The CDR3 is 16 amino acids. Germline V gene lookup returns CDR1 LGHNA and CDR2 YNFKEQ. CDR3 region: CASSQEAGGYYNEQFF. The CDR3 DNA follows: TGTGCCAGCAGCCAAGAAGCGGGGGGGTACTACAATGAGCAGTTCTTC.

V usage is TRBV23-1 and J usage is TRBJ2-2, with TRBD1 matching 7 bases. TRBV23-1 is flagged as an ORF with uncertain function. The CDR3 sequence is 19 residues long. V dropped 0 bases and J dropped 5; count of bases not matched to a gene: 15. CDR3 coding DNA: TGCGCCAGCAGTCAATCGCGTTCGACGGCAGGGGGTAAAACCGGGGAGCTGTTTTTT. Translation gives CASSQSRSTAGGKTGELFF.

This chain connects TRBV28 to TRBJ1-1; tentatively, D is TRBD1 (5 bases). The CDR3 loop spans 15 amino acids. V was shortened by 6 bases and J by 0 bases, with 14 bases between the two germline ends. The germline V gene encodes CDR1 MDHEN and CDR2 SYDVKM. The CDR3 bases are TGTGCCAGCAGCGAAACAGGTAAATTGAACACTGAAGCTTTCTTT. Protein product: CASSETGKLNTEAFF.

The gene calls are TRBV28 and TRBJ2-1, with 7 nucleotides matching TRBD2. V lost 6 bases to trimming and J lost 0 bases; unmatched junction nucleotides: 14. CDR3 size: 18 residues. CDR1 is MDHEN and CDR2 is SYDVKM in the germline V gene. The CDR3 spells CASSPTIGGGSSYNEQFF. CDR3 coding DNA: TGTGCCAGCAGCCCAACGATTGGCGGGGGAAGCTCCTACAATGAGCAGTTCTTC.

The chain links TRBV6-1 to TRBJ1-1, with D perhaps matching TRBD1 (5 bases). The germline V and J ends were trimmed by 4 bases and 4 bases, with 13 bases remaining between them. Germline values: CDR1 MNHNS, CDR2 SASEGT. The CDR3 length is 14 residues. Here the CDR3 reads CASSGPGGGTEAFF. In DNA, the CDR3 is TGTGCCAGCAGTGGACCAGGCGGGGGCACTGAAGCTTTCTTT.

V and J are TRBV4-1 and TRBJ2-7; D not certain. The V end lost 0 bases, the J end lost 3 bases, and 15 bases lay between the germline ends. The CDR3 contains 16 residues. From germline, CDR1 is MGHRA and CDR2 YSYEKL. CDR3 protein: CASSQDFQEGFYEQYF. CDR3 DNA: TGCGCCAGCAGCCAAGATTTTCAGGAAGGTTTCTACGAGCAGTACTTC.

The chain links TRBV27 to TRBJ2-2; 11 bases map to TRBD1. The CDR3 sequence is 16 residues long. CDR1 MNHEY and CDR2 SMNVEV come from the germline V gene (reference sequence). Losses at the gene ends were 6 bases for V and 4 bases for J; bases not matched to a gene: 7. In nucleotides, the CDR3 is TGTGCCAGCAGAGGACCCGGGACAGGGGGCACCGGGGAGCTGTTTTTT. Translating it yields CASRGPGTGGTGELFF.

This clone was found once. This chain joins TRBV10-1 and TRBJ1-1; TRBD1 aligns across 7 bases. V shed 4 bases and J 0 bases; nucleotides not matched to a gene: 17. Germline V gives CDR1 WNHNN, CDR2 SYGVQD (reference sequence). The CDR3 contains 19 residues. This CDR3 reads CASSADRGGGGTVNTEAFF. For the CDR3, the DNA is TGCGCCAGCAGTGCCGATCGAGGAGGGGGCGGTACGGTGAACACTGAAGCTTTCTTT.

J is TRBJ1-5 and V is TRBV5-1; D gene unclear. The CDR3 has 13 residues. Germline lookup yields CDR1 SGHRS and CDR2 YFSETQ. V was cut by 0 bases and J by 6 bases, with 7 bases left in between. The CDR3 loop reads CASSLAPGQPQHF. CDR3 nucleotide sequence: TGCGCCAGCAGCTTGGCACCGGGTCAGCCCCAGCATTTT.

V usage is TRBV29-1 and J usage is TRBJ1-1, with 8 nucleotides matching TRBD1. The length of the CDR3 is 12 residues. Germline CDR1 and CDR2: SQVTM and ANQGSEA. V trimming: 5 bases; J trimming: 4 bases; junction bases outside the gene matches: 3. Written as DNA, the CDR3 is TGCAGCGTTATGACAGGGGCCACTGAAGCTTTCTTT. Amino acid sequence: CSVMTGATEAFF. Full variable domain (rest looked up from reference TRBV29-1 and TRBJ1-1): SAVISQKPSRDICQRGTSLTIQCQVDSQVTMMFWYRQQPGQSLTLIATANQGSEATYESGFVIDKFPISRPNLTFSTLTVSNMSPEDSSIYLCSVMTGATEAFFGQGTRLTVV.

The chain is built from TRBV28 and TRBJ1-4; D is undetermined. V was trimmed by 3 bases and J by 8 bases, leaving 13 bases between them. This CDR3 has 14 amino acids. Germline-derived CDR1 and CDR2 are MDHEN and SYDVKM. This chain's CDR3 is CASSFEFRGEKLFF. In DNA form, the CDR3 reads TGTGCCAGCAGTTTTGAGTTTCGGGGAGAAAAACTGTTTTTT.

This clone occurred once. The CDR3 sequence: CASSHRDLIRELFF. As DNA, the CDR3 is TGTGCCAGCAGCCACAGGGACCTAATCCGGGAGCTGTTTTTT. J is TRBJ2-2 and V is TRBV6-5; D may be TRBD1 (6 bases). This CDR3 region has 14 residues. Trimming removed 6 bases at V and 9 bases at J, with 17 bases between. CDR1 and CDR2 (germline): MNHEY, SVGAGI.

The chain couples TRBV5-4 to TRBJ2-7, with a weak D call TRBD1 (6 bases). CDR3 length: 14 residues. Between the trimmed V and J ends, which lost 4 bases and 5 bases, there was a span of 16 bases. The germline V gene encodes CDR1 SGHNT and CDR2 YYREEE (reference sequence). The CDR3 here is CASSRGQHGDEQYF. The CDR3 nucleotides are TGTGCCAGCAGCCGAGGACAGCATGGAGACGAGCAGTACTTC.

The chain uses TRBV18 and TRBJ2-1; 10 nucleotides match TRBD2. Germline CDR1 is KGHSH and CDR2 is LQKENI. The V and J ends lost 3 bases and 7 bases, in that order; junction bases with no gene match: 3. The CDR3 runs 14 residues. CDR3 nucleotide sequence: TGTGCCAGCTCACCCGGACTAGCGGAGAATGAGCAGTTCTTC. This codes for CASSPGLAENEQFF.

CDR3 sequence reads: CASSQGFGYEQYF. In DNA, the CDR3 is TGTGCCAGCAGCCAGGGCTTCGGTTACGAGCAGTACTTC. V gene TRBV11-2 combines with J gene TRBJ2-7; maybe TRBD1 (5 bases). Trimming shortened V by 5 bases and J by 4 bases, and 12 bases separated the two germline ends. The CDR3 contains 13 residues. Germline V CDR1 and CDR2: SGHAT, FQNNGV.

This clone showed up just once. The rearrangement links TRBV6-1 to TRBJ1-5; 11 bases match TRBD1. V gave up 4 bases and J gave up 4 bases; unmatched junction bases: 3. This CDR3 comprises 15 residues. CDR1 and CDR2 from the germline V gene are MNHNS and SASEGT. CDR3: CASSVGQGANQPQHF. DNA for the CDR3: TGTGCCAGCAGTGTTGGACAGGGGGCAAATCAGCCCCAGCATTTT.

CDR3 DNA sequence: TGTGCCAGCAGCTTAGCCAGGGCAGGCGAGCAGTACTTC. Translation: CASSLARAGEQYF. This chain uses TRBV7-2 with TRBJ2-7; possible D gene TRBD1, 5 bases. V was trimmed by 0 bases and J by 6 bases, leaving 9 bases between them. The CDR3 is 13 residues long. The germline V gene has CDR1 SGHTA and CDR2 FQGNSA. The variable domain in full, completed from reference TRBV7-2 and TRBJ2-7, reads GAGVSQSPSNKVTEKGKDVELRCDPISGHTALYWYRQSLGQGLEFLIYFQGNSAPDKSGLPSDRFSAERTGGSVSTLTIQRTQQEDSAVYLCASSLARAGEQYFGPGTRLTVT.

The chain recombines TRBV11-2 with TRBJ2-7, with D unresolved. The CDR3 totals 12 residues. Trimming left V 1 base short and J 6 bases short, with 7 bases between. CDR1 is SGHAT and CDR2 is FQNNGV in the germline V gene. CDR3: CASSLVQLEQYF. CDR3 bases: TGTGCCAGCAGCTTAGTCCAACTCGAGCAGTACTTC.

V usage is TRBV18 and J usage is TRBJ2-3; D perhaps matches TRBD2 (6 bases). The germline V gene has CDR1 KGHSH and CDR2 LQKENI. V was pared by 8 bases and J by 3 bases, with 18 bases between. The CDR3 loop spans 15 amino acids. In DNA form, the CDR3 reads TGTGCCAGCACCCTTAGCGGAGCTCAAACAGATACGCAGTATTTT. Translating gives CASTLSGAQTDTQYF.

The gene calls are TRBV6-1 and TRBJ1-3; 7 bases are a match to TRBD1. The CDR3 is made up of 16 amino acids. The trim removed 4 bases at V and 4 bases at J, leaving 10 bases unmatched. Germline CDR1 and CDR2: MNHNS and SASEGT. Here the CDR3 DNA reads TGTGCCAGCAGTGGCGGACAGGTTCCAGGAGGAAACACCATATATTTT. It is translated as CASSGGQVPGGNTIYF.

This clone has more than one count but fewer than ten. The chain couples TRBV14 to TRBJ2-2; 7 bases line up with TRBD2. Trimming cost V 11 bases and J 7 bases; bases outside gene matches: 19. The CDR3 is made up of 16 amino acids. The germline V gene has CDR1 SGHDN and CDR2 FVKESK. The CDR3 is CAGRRGASGRCGELFF. In DNA form, the CDR3 reads TGTGCCGGTCGGAGGGGAGCTAGCGGAAGATGCGGGGAGCTGTTTTTT.